A selection of T cell receptor beta chains follows, all from one sample in a study of blood T cell repertoires in COVID-19. Sequencing used immunoSEQ multiplex PCR; TCRdb keeps in-frame clones, though not all of them. This table holds 300,000 or so clones, 70% to 90% found once. Material for sequencing was peripheral blood. All receptors derive from a woman aged 40 to 50 with acute or convalescent COVID-19. The conserved cysteine and the conserved F or W are not part of the CDR3 here. Each record gives: clone size, J gene, V gene, CDR3 length, CDR3 protein. For some rows the clone size is stated as once, few or many, or as a class when expanded; others skip it.

- | TRBJ2-1 | TRBV4-1 | 12 | ASSQVQTYNEQF
- | TRBJ2-1 | TRBV19 | 14 | ASSKDRDRAYNEQF
- | TRBJ2-2 | TRBV10-1 | 11 | ASSDRNTGELF
- | TRBJ1-2 | TRBV5-6 | 10 | ASSPGPYGYT
few | TRBJ1-3 | TRBV10-3 | 15 | AISENPGGSSGNTIY
- | TRBJ1-3 | TRBV5-5 | 12 | ASSLDRSGNTIY
- | TRBJ1-2 | TRBV24-1 | 13 | ATSDPAGRRDGYT
- | TRBJ1-4 | TRBV6-4 | 10 | ASSDGSEKLF
- | TRBJ1-2 | TRBV19 | 12 | ASSIRSSDYGYT
few | TRBJ2-3 | TRBV10-2 | 14 | ASSPRGWPTTDTQY
- | TRBJ1-1 | TRBV4-2 | 13 | ASSQGSRGNTEAF
- | TRBJ1-1 | TRBV7-3 | 13 | ASSLELCMNTEAF
- | TRBJ1-1 | TRBV18 | 15 | ASSPLGQGARNTEAF
- | TRBJ2-2 | TRBV2 | 14 | ASSERQGLYTGELF
- | TRBJ2-2 | TRBV5-1 | 10 | ASSLAPGELF
- | TRBJ1-1 | TRBV4-2 | 14 | ASSQDSLQGVTEAF
- | TRBJ1-1 | TRBV2 | 14 | ASSGRQGARMTEAF
- | TRBJ2-3 | TRBV2 | 12 | ASSLLAGSDTQY
- | TRBJ1-4 | TRBV7-9 | 13 | ASSLVGTDNEKLF
- | TRBJ2-1 | TRBV11-2 | 14 | ASSRLPGLVYNEQF
- | TRBJ2-5 | TRBV5-1 | 15 | ASSLERLAGDQETQY
- | TRBJ1-2 | TRBV6-5 | 14 | ASSYGSRTGRSGYT
- | TRBJ1-2 | TRBV12-3/TRBV12-4 | 11 | ASSLGQGNGYT